This is a list of T cell receptor beta chains from one sample in a study of low-dose radiotherapy and immunotherapy resistance in tumors. Via MiXCR, TCRdb re-called the reads, giving one row per CDR3 protein. The sample includes some 94,000 distinct CDR3 sequences, under 25% of them seen just once. The sequences come from PBMCs, collected after low-dose radiotherapy plus immunotherapy. These receptors were obtained from a female donor with ovarian cancer. Each CDR3 is given with its conserved first and last residue.

>TRBV7-2|TRBJ2-5
CASSTGQGSSQYF
>TRBV6-2/TRBV6-3|TRBJ1-6
CAPPDRSPLHF
>TRBV5-1|TRBJ2-2
CASSPQAGVLTGELFF
>TRBV5-5|TRBJ1-5
CASSSTRYSNQPQHF
>TRBV12-3/TRBV12-4|TRBJ1-3
CASSTFGGNTIYF
>TRBV4-3|TRBJ2-2
CASSQEVAEGNTGELFF
>TRBV7-3|TRBJ2-1
CASSPIRDNEQFF
>TRBV2|TRBJ2-1
CASSDRQGPYNEQFF
>TRBV29-1|TRBJ1-1
CSVEGRRPSEAFF
>TRBV5-1|TRBJ2-1
CASSLKVDNEQFF
>TRBV7-2|TRBJ2-2
CASTPWGGVNTGELFF
>TRBV16|TRBJ2-7
CASGQLNSFFEGEQYF
>TRBV27|TRBJ2-1
CASRGNEQFF
>TRBV6-2/TRBV6-3|TRBJ2-1
CASRTSGYNEQFF